This section outlines one T cell receptor beta chain sequence together with its context. The antigen is not known. The approximately eleven donors had active juvenile idiopathic arthritis, with 3 polyarticular and 8 oligoarticular cases. Patients were aged median about 12 years with disease lasting median around 7 years. This entry comes from a study of synovial regulatory T cells in juvenile arthritis. The data were produced by immunoSEQ multiplex PCR, yet TCRdb's version contains in-frame clones alone and is incomplete. The listing contains about 10,000 clones. The CDR3 totals 13 residues. The coding DNA is unavailable. Germline CDR1 reads WNHNN; CDR2 reads SYGVQD (reference sequence). The study, taken as a whole, reports: CDR3 overlap with synovial Tregs was higher for iaTregs than other blood Tregs.

The chain joins TRBV10-1 to TRBJ2-2; with no DNA, the TCRdb D assignment of TRBD1 cannot be verified. Input material: Treg cells from blood. Subset specified: remaining (HLA-DR-negative) circulating blood Treg cells. This TCR derives from a donor aged 2-30 years with juvenile idiopathic arthritis. CDR3: CASSGHNTGELFF.